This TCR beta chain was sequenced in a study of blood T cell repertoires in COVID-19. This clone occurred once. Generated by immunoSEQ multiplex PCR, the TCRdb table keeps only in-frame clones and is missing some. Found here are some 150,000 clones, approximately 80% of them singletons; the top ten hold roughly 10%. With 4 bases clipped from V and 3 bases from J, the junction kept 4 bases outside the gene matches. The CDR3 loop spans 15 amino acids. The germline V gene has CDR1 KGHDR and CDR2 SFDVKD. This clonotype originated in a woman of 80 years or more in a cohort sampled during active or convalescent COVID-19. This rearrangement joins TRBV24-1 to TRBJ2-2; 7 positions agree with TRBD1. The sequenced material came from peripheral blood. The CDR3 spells CATSDPGTDTGELFF. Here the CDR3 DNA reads TGTGCCACCAGTGACCCCGGGACAGACACCGGGGAGCTGTTTTTT.